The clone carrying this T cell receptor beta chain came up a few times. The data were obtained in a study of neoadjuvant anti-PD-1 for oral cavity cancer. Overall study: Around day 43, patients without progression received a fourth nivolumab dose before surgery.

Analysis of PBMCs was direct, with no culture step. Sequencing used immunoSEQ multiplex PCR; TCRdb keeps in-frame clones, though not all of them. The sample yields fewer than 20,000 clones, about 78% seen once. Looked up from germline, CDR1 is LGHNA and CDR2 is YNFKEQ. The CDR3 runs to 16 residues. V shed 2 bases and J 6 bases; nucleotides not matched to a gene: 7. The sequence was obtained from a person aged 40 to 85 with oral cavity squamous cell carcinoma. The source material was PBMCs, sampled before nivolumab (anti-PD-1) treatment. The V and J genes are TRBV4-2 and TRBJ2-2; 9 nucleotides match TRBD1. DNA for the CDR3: TGTGCCAGCAGCCAATCGGGACAGGGAAAGGCCGGGGAGCTGTTTTTT. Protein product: CASSQSGQGKAGELFF.